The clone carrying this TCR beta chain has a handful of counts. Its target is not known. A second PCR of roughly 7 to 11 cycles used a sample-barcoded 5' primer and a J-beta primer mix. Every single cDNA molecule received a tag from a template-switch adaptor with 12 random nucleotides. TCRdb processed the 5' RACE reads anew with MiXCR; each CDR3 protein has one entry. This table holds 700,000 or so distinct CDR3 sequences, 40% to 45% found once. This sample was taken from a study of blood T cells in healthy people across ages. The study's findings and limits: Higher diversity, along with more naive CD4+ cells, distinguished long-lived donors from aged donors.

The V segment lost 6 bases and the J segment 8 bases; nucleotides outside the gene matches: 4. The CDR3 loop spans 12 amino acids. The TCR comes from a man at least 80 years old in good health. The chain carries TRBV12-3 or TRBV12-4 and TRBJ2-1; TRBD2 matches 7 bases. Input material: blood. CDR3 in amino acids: CASSLAGDEQFF. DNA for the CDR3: TGTGCCAGCAGCCTGGCGGGGGATGAGCAGTTCTTC.